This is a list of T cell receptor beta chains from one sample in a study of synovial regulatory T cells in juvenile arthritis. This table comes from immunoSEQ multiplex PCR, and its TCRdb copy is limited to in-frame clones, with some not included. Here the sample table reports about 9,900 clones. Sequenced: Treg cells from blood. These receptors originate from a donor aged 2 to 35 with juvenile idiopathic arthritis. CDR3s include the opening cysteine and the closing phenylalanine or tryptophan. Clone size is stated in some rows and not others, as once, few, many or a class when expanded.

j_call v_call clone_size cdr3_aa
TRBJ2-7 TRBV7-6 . CASSLVETSPSEQYF
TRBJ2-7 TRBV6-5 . CASTDRYEQYF
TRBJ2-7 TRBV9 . CASSVGGDYTYEQYF
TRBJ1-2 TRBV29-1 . CSVDGRGPGYGYTF
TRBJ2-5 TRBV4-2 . CASSQGWGAAETQYF
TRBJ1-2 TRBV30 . CAWSVPGPNYGYTF
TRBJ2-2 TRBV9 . CASSVGQGAAGELFF
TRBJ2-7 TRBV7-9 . CASSLETSSYEQYF
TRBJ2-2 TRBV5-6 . CASSLVQGDTGELFF
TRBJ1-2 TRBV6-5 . CASSPRAGPLDGYTF
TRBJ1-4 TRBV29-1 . CSVGQANLATNEKLFF
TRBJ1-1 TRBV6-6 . CASSYPSKHPEAFF
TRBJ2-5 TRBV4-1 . CASSQDSGRETQYF
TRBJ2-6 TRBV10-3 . CAISETGTGGTSGANVLTF
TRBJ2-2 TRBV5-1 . CASSLAGRADTGELFF
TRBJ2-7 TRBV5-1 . CASSLAARYEQYF
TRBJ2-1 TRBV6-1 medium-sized CATSTTTSGYNEQFF
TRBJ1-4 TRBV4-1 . CASSQDQGRIHEKLFF
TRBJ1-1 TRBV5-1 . CASHRGGGDEAFF
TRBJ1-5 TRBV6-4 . CASSVRVGQPQHF
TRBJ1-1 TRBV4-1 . CASSQGKGTAFF
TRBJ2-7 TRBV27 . CASSFSDKAYEQYF
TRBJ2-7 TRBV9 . CASSGLYEQYF
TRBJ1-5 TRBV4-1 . CASSPDDREGQPQHF
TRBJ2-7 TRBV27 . CASSWQEGGSYEQYF
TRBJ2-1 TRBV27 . CASTNGGFHNEQFF
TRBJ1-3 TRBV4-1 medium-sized CASSPRDGVSGNTIYF
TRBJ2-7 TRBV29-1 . CSVVDRGVHYEQYF